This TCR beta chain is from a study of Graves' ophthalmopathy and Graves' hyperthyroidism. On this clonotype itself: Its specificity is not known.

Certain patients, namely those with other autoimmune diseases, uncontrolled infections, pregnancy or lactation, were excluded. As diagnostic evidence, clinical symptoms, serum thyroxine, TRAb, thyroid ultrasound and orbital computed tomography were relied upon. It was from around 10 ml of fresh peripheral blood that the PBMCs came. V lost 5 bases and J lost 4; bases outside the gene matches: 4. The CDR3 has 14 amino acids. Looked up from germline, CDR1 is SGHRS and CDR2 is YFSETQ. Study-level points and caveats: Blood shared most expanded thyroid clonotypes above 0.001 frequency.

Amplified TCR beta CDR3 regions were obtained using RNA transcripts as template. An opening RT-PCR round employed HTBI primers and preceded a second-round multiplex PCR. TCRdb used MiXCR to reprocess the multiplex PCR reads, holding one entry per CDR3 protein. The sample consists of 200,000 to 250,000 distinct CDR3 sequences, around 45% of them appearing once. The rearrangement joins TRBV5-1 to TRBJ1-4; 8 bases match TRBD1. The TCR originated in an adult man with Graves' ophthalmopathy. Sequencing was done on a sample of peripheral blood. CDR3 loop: CASRPDRGNEKLFF. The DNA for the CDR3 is TGCGCCAGCAGACCCGACAGGGGTAATGAAAAACTGTTTTTT.